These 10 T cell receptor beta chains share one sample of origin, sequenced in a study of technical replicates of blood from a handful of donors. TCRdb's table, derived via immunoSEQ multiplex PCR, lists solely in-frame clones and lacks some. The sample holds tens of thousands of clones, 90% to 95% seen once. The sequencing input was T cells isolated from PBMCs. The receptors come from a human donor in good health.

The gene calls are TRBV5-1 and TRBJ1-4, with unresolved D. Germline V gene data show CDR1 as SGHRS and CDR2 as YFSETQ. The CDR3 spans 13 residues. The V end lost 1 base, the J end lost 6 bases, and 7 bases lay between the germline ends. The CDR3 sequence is CASSLRTDEKLFF. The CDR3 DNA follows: TGCGCCAGCAGCTTGCGTACAGATGAAAAACTGTTTTTT.

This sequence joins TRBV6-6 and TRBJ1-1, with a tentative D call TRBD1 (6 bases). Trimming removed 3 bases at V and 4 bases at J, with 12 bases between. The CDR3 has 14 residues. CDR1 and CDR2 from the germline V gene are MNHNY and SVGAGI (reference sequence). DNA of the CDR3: TGTGCCAGCAGTTATCAGGGGAAGGGCACTGAAGCTTTCTTT. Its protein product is CASSYQGKGTEAFF.

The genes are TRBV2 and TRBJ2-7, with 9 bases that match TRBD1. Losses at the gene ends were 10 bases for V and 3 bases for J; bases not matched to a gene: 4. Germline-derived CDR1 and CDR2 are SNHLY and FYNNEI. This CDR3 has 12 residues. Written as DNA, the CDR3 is TGTGCCACCGGGGACAGGGTCTACGAGCAGTACTTC. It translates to CATGDRVYEQYF.

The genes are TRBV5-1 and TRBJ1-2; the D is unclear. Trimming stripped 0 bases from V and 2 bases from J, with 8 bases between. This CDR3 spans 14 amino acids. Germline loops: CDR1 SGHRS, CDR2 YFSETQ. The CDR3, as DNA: TGCGCCAGCAGCTTGGATAGCAGAAACTATGGCTACACCTTC. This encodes CASSLDSRNYGYTF.

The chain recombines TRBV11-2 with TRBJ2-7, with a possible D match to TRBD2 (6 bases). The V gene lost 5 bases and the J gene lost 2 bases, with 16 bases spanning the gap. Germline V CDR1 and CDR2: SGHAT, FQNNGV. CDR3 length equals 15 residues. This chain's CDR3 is CASSVHSGGPYEQYF. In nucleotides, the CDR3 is TGTGCCAGCAGCGTACACAGCGGAGGGCCCTACGAGCAGTACTTC.

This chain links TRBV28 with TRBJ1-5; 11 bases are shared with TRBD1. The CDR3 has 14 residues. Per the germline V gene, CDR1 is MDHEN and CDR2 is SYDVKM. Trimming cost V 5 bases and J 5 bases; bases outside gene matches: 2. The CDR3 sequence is CASSGDRGDQPQHF. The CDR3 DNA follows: TGTGCCAGCAGTGGGGACAGGGGGGATCAGCCCCAGCATTTT. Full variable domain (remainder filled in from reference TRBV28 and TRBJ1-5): DVKVTQSSRYLVKRTGEKVFLECVQDMDHENMFWYRQDPGLGLRLIYFSYDVKMKEKGDIPEGYSVSREKKERFSLILESASTNQTSMYLCASSGDRGDQPQHFGDGTRLSIL.

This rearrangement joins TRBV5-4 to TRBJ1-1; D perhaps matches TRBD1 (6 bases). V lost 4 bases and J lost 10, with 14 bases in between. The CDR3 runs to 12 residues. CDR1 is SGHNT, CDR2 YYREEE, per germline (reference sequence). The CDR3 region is CASSQDGRGAFF. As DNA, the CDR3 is TGTGCCAGCAGCCAGGACGGCAGGGGAGCTTTCTTT.

CDR3 sequence: CASSVPTLGGVEQFF. The CDR3 bases are TGTGCCAGCAGCGTCCCTACCCTGGGGGGAGTGGAGCAGTTCTTC. The genes are TRBV9 and TRBJ2-1, with D possibly matching TRBD2 (6 bases). CDR1 is SGDLS, CDR2 YYNGEE, per germline. Trimming shortened V by 2 bases and J by 10 bases, and 19 bases separated the two germline ends. The CDR3 is 15 residues long. Together with reference TRBV9 and TRBJ2-1, the CDR3 gives the full variable domain: DSGVTQTPKHLITATGQRVTLRCSPRSGDLSVYWYQQSLDQGLQFLIQYYNGEERAKGNILERFSAQQFPDLHSELNLSSLELGDSALYFCASSVPTLGGVEQFFGPGTRLTVL.

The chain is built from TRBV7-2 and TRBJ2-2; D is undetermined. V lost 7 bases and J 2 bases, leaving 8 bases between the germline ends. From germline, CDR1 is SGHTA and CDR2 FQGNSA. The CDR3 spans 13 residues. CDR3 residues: CASKPSNTGELFF. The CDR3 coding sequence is TGTGCCAGCAAGCCGTCAAACACCGGGGAGCTGTTTTTT.

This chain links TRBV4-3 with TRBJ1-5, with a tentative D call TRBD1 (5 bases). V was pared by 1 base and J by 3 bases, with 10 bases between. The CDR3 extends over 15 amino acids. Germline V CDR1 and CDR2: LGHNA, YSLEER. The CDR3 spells CASSQGDSHNQPQHF. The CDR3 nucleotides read TGCGCCAGCAGCCAAGGTGACAGTCACAATCAGCCCCAGCATTTT.